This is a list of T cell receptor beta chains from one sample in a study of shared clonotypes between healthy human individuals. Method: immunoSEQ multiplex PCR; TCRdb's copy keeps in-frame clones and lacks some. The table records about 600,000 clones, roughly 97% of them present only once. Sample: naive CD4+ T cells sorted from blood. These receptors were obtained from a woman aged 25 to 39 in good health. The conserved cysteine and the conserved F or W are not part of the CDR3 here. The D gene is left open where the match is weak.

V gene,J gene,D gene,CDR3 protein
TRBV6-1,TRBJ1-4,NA,ASIEGGATNEKLF
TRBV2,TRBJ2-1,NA,ASRDIDNEQF
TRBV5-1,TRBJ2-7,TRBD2,ASSLASGAAKYEQY
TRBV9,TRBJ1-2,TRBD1,ASSVQGDSYGYT
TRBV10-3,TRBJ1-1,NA,AISERGQNTEAF
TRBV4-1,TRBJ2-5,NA,ASSQVGSVETQY
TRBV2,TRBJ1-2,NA,ASSALAVANSGYT
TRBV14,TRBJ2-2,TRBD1,ASSLHRGPGELF
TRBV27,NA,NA,ASSLVSGRHYEQY
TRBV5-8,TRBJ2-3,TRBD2,ASSFSGTSGRGPADTQY
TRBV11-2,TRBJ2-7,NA,ASSLSSGLVGPYEQY
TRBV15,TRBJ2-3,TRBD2,ATSREYVSSGRSDTQY
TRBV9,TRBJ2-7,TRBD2,ASSSGLAGGISYEQY
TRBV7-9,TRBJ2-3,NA,ASTSTLSTDTQY
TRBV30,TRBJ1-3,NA,AWRQGFEDTIY
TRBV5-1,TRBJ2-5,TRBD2,ASSAAGLAVKETQY
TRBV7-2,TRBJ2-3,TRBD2,ASNILGRGVTDTQY
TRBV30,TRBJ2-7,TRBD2,AWRYPRLAGLKEQY
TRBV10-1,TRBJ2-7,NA,ASSERGSYSYEQY
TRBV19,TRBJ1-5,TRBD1,ASSILAGGRQPQH
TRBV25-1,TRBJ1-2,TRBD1,ASGGGTGPNYGYT
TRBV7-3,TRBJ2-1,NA,ASSLDRLGDEQF
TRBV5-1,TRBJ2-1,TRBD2,ASSLSGTSYGYNEQF
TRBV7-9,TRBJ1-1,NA,ASSYGGTPEAF
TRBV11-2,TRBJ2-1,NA,ASSVSPKGRVYNEQF
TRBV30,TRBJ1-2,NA,ACHSRLGLTSYGYT
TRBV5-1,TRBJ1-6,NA,ASSLDGPDGGSPLH
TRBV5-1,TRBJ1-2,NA,ASSLDREDYGYT
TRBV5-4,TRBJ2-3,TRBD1,ASSLTGVGTDTQY
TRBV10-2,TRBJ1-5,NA,ASRGAASQSQPQH
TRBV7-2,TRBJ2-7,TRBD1,ASSRDSSSYEQY
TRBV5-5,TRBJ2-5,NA,ASRDPSAGKETQY
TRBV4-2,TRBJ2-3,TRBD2,ASSQSTSGSTDTQY
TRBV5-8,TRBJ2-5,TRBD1,ASSTGQGGETQY
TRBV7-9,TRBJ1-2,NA,ASSLLDGSYGYT
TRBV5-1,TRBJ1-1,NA,ASSLSGRAEAF
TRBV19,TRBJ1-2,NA,ASSIDARYGYT
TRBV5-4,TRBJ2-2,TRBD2,ASSLPGLAGAGGELF
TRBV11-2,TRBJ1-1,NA,ASSLRRAAVNAF
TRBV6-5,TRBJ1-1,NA,ASSPFKNTEAF
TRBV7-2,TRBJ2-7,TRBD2,ASSHTQASGGRLYEQY
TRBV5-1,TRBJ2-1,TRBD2,ASSQTLAGGYNEQF
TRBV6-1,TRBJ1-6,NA,ASSVLEPNNSPLH
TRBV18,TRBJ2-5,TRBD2,ASSPYEGLAGDQTQY
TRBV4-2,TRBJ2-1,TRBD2,ASSQVEGGSSYNEQF
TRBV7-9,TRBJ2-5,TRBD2,ASSFLQREGETQY
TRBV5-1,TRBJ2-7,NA,ASSLGGKSEQY
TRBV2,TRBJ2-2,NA,ASSGEALKNTGELF
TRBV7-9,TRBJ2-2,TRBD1,ASSLGTGNTGELF
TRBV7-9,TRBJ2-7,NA,ASSTSPYRTVQYYEQY
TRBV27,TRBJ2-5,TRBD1,ASSFSGTGGETQY
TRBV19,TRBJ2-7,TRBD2,ASSRLASSYEQY
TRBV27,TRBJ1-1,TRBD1,ASSLSSDRVRPEAF
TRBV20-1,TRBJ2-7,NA,RGLGGNEQY
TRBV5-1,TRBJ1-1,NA,ASSLEPMSTEAF
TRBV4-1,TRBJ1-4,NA,ASTPGLLTNEKLF
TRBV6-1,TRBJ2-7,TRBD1,ASRPQDRVVYEQY
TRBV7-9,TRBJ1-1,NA,ASSLETANTEAF
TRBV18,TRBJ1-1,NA,ASSPPGPQNTEAF